The rows below give T cell receptor beta chains drawn from one sample of a study of T cell repertoires in cytomegalovirus infection. TCRdb processed the reads anew with MiXCR; each CDR3 protein has one entry. The sample has 150,000 to 200,000 distinct CDR3 sequences; 28% are singletons. The material sequenced was PBMCs. The receptors derive from a human donor in good health (CMV status not recorded). Some clones in this sample may be carry-over from other donors' samples. The CDR3 runs from the conserved cysteine through the conserved F or W. A D gene is named only where the DNA matches it firmly. Some rows have no size entry. The others give once, few or many, or a class for an expanded clone.

J gene,V gene,CDR3 length,D gene,clone size,CDR3 protein,CDR3 DNA
TRBJ2-7,TRBV5-1,14,-,-,CASSLSQGAGEQYF,TGCGCAAGCAGCTTGAGCCAGGGCGCCGGAGAGCAGTACTTC
TRBJ1-2,TRBV10-2,14,TRBD1,-,CASLLEQGAGGYTF,TGCGCCAGCCTACTAGAACAGGGGGCGGGAGGCTACACCTTC
TRBJ2-5,TRBV7-2,14,TRBD2,few,CASSPELAEETQYF,TGTGCCAGCAGCCCGGAGCTAGCGGAAGAGACCCAGTACTTC
TRBJ2-1,TRBV7-3,16,TRBD1,-,CASSQVRDSSYNEQFF,TGTGCCAGCAGCCAGGTCCGGGACAGCTCCTACAATGAGCAGTTCTTC
TRBJ2-1,TRBV7-8,15,-,-,CASIPGGPGYNEQFF,TGTGCCAGCATCCCTGGGGGGCCAGGGTACAATGAGCAGTTCTTC
TRBJ1-5,TRBV5-5,15,TRBD1,-,CASSTTGGSNQPQHF,TGTGCCAGCAGCACAACAGGGGGTAGCAATCAGCCCCAGCATTTT
TRBJ1-4,TRBV7-9,13,-,few,CASSHTLNEKLFF,TGTGCCAGCAGCCATACACTTAATGAAAAACTGTTTTTT
TRBJ1-1,TRBV4-3,13,-,-,CASSPSPRDEAFF,TGCGCCAGCAGCCCCAGCCCTCGGGATGAAGCTTTCTTT
TRBJ1-5,TRBV6-6,18,-,-,CASIYYRPGTNSNQPQHF,TGTGCCAGCATTTATTACCGCCCCGGGACGAATAGCAATCAGCCCCAGCATTTT
TRBJ2-7,TRBV7-8,15,-,many,CASSTAPDRTYEQYF,TGTGCCAGCAGCACAGCACCCGACAGGACCTACGAGCAGTACTTC
TRBJ1-1,TRBV19,17,-,-,CASSILPVRSKNTEAFF,TGTGCCAGTAGTATCTTGCCGGTTAGGTCTAAGAACACTGAAGCTTTCTTT
TRBJ2-2,TRBV30,13,-,few,CAWSVLSTGELFF,TGTGCCTGGAGTGTACTGTCTACCGGGGAGCTGTTTTTT
TRBJ1-1,TRBV10-3,13,-,-,CAIGGGTGTEAFF,TGTGCCATCGGCGGTGGGACGGGGACTGAAGCTTTCTTT
TRBJ2-1,TRBV2,14,TRBD1,-,CASDRTGSVNEQFF,TGTGCCAGCGATCGGACAGGGTCGGTCAATGAGCAGTTCTTC
TRBJ2-1,TRBV7-2,16,TRBD1,-,CASSSYGTGHYNEQFF,TGTGCCAGCAGCTCCTACGGGACAGGGCACTACAATGAGCAGTTCTTC
TRBJ2-2,TRBV6-8,12,-,few,CASSYPTGELFF,TGTGCCAGCAGTTACCCGACCGGGGAGCTGTTTTTT
TRBJ1-1,TRBV25-1,16,TRBD1,-,CASSGTGALRGVEAFF,TGTGCCAGCAGTGGTACAGGGGCCCTACGGGGAGTTGAAGCTTTCTTT
TRBJ1-3,TRBV15,15,-,once,CATSRGGRSGNTIYF,TGTGCCACCAGCAGAGGGGGGAGAAGTGGAAACACCATATATTTT
TRBJ2-3,TRBV6-2/TRBV6-3,17,TRBD2,few,CASSRSGGSGVTDTQYF,TGTGCCAGCAGCCGTAGCGGGGGATCGGGTGTAACAGATACGCAGTATTTT
TRBJ2-3,TRBV12-3/TRBV12-4,15,TRBD2,many,CASYLAGRGTDTQYF,TGTGCCAGCTACCTTGCCGGGCGGGGGACAGATACGCAGTATTTT
TRBJ1-3,TRBV7-9,16,-,-,CASSSGGSRSGNTIYF,TGTGCCAGCAGCTCCGGCGGGTCCCGCTCTGGAAACACCATATATTTT
TRBJ2-1,TRBV5-1,16,TRBD2,-,CASSTGLAGGYNEQFF,TGCGCCAGCAGCACAGGACTAGCGGGGGGTTACAATGAGCAGTTCTTC
TRBJ2-3,TRBV7-2,14,-,many,CASSSLLQGDTQYF,TGTGCCAGCAGCTCCCTATTGCAGGGAGATACGCAGTATTTT
TRBJ2-1,TRBV18,15,TRBD2,-,CASSVSGGSYNEQFF,TGTGCCAGCTCAGTTAGCGGGGGCTCCTACAATGAGCAGTTCTTC
TRBJ2-7,TRBV5-5,15,-,-,CASSLDDRTMGEQYF,TGTGCCAGCAGCTTGGACGACAGGACGATGGGGGAGCAGTACTTC
TRBJ2-7,TRBV12-5,13,TRBD1,-,CASGSGTGNEQYF,TGTGCTAGTGGATCCGGGACAGGGAACGAGCAGTACTTC
TRBJ2-7,TRBV5-6,17,TRBD1,-,CASSLRGATGIRDEQYF,TGTGCCAGCAGCTTGAGGGGAGCGACAGGGATTAGAGACGAGCAGTACTTC
TRBJ1-2,TRBV19,14,-,-,CASSIDRQNYGYTF,TGTGCCAGTAGTATAGACCGGCAGAACTATGGCTACACCTTC
TRBJ1-5,TRBV7-9,16,-,-,CASSLSGAGRNQPQHF,TGTGCCAGCAGCTTATCAGGAGCAGGTCGTAATCAGCCCCAGCATTTT
TRBJ1-1,TRBV15,16,TRBD1,few,CATSRPGTGLNTEAFF,TGTGCCACCAGCCGTCCCGGGACAGGGCTGAACACTGAAGCTTTCTTT
TRBJ2-5,TRBV7-3,15,-,few,CASSLGVGYQETQYF,TGTGCCAGCAGCTTAGGAGTGGGGTACCAAGAGACCCAGTACTTC
TRBJ1-5,TRBV12-3/TRBV12-4,13,-,-,CASSLGEGQPQHF,TGTGCCAGCAGTTTAGGGGAGGGTCAGCCCCAGCATTTT
TRBJ2-3,TRBV7-2,14,-,many,CASSRPGRGDTQYF,TGTGCCAGCTCGAGGCCAGGGAGGGGGGATACGCAGTATTTT
TRBJ2-5,TRBV7-2,15,-,many,CASVLGTTNQETQYF,TGTGCCAGCGTACTCGGCACCACAAACCAAGAGACCCAGTACTTC
TRBJ2-7,TRBV3-1,14,-,-,CASSAGTTSYEQYF,TGTGCCAGCAGCGCCGGGACAACTTCCTACGAGCAGTACTTC
TRBJ1-5,TRBV29-1,11,-,-,CSLDRHQPQHF,TGCAGCCTTGACCGGCATCAGCCCCAGCATTTT